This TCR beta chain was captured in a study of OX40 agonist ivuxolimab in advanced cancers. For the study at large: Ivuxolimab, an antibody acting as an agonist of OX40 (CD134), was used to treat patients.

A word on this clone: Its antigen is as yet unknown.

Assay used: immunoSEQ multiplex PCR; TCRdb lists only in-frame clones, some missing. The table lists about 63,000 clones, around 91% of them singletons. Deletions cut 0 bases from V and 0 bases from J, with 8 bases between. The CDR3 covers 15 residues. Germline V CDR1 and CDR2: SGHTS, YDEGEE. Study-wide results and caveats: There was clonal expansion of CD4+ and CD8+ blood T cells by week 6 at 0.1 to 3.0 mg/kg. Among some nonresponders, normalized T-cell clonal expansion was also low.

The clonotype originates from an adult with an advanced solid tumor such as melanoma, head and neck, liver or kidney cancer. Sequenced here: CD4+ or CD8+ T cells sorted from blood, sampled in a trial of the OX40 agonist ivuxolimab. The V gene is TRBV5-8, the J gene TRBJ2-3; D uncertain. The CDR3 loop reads CASSLGVHSTDTQYF. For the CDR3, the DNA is TGTGCCAGCAGCTTGGGGGTACATAGCACAGATACGCAGTATTTT.